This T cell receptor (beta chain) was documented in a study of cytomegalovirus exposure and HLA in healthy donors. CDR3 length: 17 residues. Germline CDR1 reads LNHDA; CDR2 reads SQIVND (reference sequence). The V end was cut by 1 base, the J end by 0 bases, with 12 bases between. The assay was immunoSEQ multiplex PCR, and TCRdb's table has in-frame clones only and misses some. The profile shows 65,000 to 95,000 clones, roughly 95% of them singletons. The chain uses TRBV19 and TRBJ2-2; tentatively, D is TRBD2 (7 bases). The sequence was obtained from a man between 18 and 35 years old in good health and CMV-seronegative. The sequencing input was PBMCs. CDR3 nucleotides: TGTGCCAGTAGTATAGCCCCGGGGGGCCCGAACACCGGGGAGCTGTTTTTT. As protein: CASSIAPGGPNTGELFF.